This T cell receptor beta chain was retrieved from a study of T cells in Graves' hyperthyroidism and ophthalmopathy. The wider study: Peripheral blood sampling occurred at initial diagnosis, before any treatment. Study results and caveats: Ophthalmopathy and stable hyperthyroidism were told apart by a 13 V-J model. Researchers found most expanded thyroid clonotypes above 0.001 in blood as well.

This clonotype has at least ten counts. What it recognizes is unknown. Template material for amplifying TCR beta CDR3 regions consisted of RNA transcripts. Carried out on the TCR CDR3, a first-round RT-PCR used the HTBI primer set. TCRdb passed the multiplex PCR reads through MiXCR, listing each CDR3 protein once. The top ten clones hold roughly 7.4% of a sample with under 450,000 distinct CDR3 sequences, 15% to 17% of them seen once. This CDR3 contains 15 residues. The germline V gene has CDR1 LNHDA and CDR2 SQIVND (reference sequence). V was cut by 7 bases and J by 8 bases, with 20 bases left in between.

This rearrangement joins TRBV19 to TRBJ1-4; no clear D. The sequencing input was blood. This TCR was sampled from a young woman with Graves' hyperthyroidism. The CDR3 sequence: CASTPLPGEEEKLFF. CDR3 bases: TGTGCCAGTACCCCCTTACCAGGCGAGGAGGAAAAACTGTTTTTT.